A selection of T cell receptor beta chains follows, all from one sample in a study of control samples from healthy donors and cancer patients. The protocol was immunoSEQ multiplex PCR, while the TCRdb copy is restricted to in-frame clones and leaves out a portion. The sample includes over 150,000 clones, about 94% of them seen just once. Material: blood. The receptors stem from a man aged 35-49 years in good health. The CDR3 runs from the conserved cysteine through the conserved F or W. The order of the fields is V gene, D gene, CDR3 length, clone size, J gene, CDR3 DNA, CDR3 protein. A D gene is named only where the DNA matches it firmly. A row's size may be missing; if present it is once, few, many or a size class.

>TRBV28|NA|12|NA|TRBJ1-1
TGTGCCAGCAGTTTATCCGGGCTTGAAGCTTTCTTT
CASSLSGLEAFF
>TRBV28|TRBD1|13|NA|TRBJ1-1
TGTGCCAGCAGTCTGACAGGGGTTACTGAAGCTTTCTTT
CASSLTGVTEAFF
>TRBV9|TRBD1|13|NA|TRBJ1-2
TGTGCCAGCAGCAAAGGACAGGACTATGGCTACACCTTC
CASSKGQDYGYTF
>TRBV12-5|NA|18|NA|TRBJ2-2
TGTGCTAGTGGTGGCCGGGACCCCTTGAGGTTAGCGACCGGGGAGCTGTTTTTT
CASGGRDPLRLATGELFF
>TRBV19|TRBD1|15|NA|TRBJ1-5
TGTGCCAGTAGGATAGGAGGGGGCCTAAATCAGCCCCAGCATTTT
CASRIGGGLNQPQHF
>TRBV19|NA|15|NA|TRBJ2-7
TGTGCCAGTAGTGGTCAGTTGAATCAAGCCTACGAGCAGTACTTC
CASSGQLNQAYEQYF
>TRBV7-2|NA|14|NA|TRBJ1-6
TGTGCCACCCAGGCGGGGTCCCTTAATTCACCCCTCCACTTT
CATQAGSLNSPLHF
>TRBV15|TRBD2|16|NA|TRBJ2-2
TGTGCCACCAGCAGGCACAGAGCGGGGGCCACCGGGGAGCTGTTTTTT
CATSRHRAGATGELFF
>TRBV7-3|NA|17|NA|TRBJ1-1
TGTGCCAGCAGCCCAGGACCGAACGGACGGCTGAACACTGAAGCTTTCTTT
CASSPGPNGRLNTEAFF
>TRBV28|NA|14|NA|TRBJ2-7
TGTGCCAGCAGTTTAAGGCGGAGAACCTACGAGCAGTACTTC
CASSLRRRTYEQYF
>TRBV10-3|TRBD2|12|NA|TRBJ2-7
TGTGCCATCAGTGAGCCGGGGGGTCGGTGTCACTTC
CAISEPGGRCHF
>TRBV5-1|NA|12|NA|TRBJ1-1
TGCGCCAGCACCACGGGGGGAACTGAAGCTTTCTTT
CASTTGGTEAFF
>TRBV2|NA|13|NA|TRBJ2-7
TGTGCCAGCACGGGGGAACTCTCCTACGAGCAGTACTTC
CASTGELSYEQYF
>TRBV5-1|NA|13|NA|TRBJ1-2
TGCGCCAGCAGCTTCGCCGGGAACTATGGCTACACCTTC
CASSFAGNYGYTF
>TRBV27|NA|12|few|TRBJ2-3
TGTGCCAGCAGTAGTAATGGGTTTATGTGGTATTTT
CASSSNGFMWYF
>TRBV29-1|NA|12|NA|TRBJ2-1
TGCAGCGTTGAAGGCCCCGGCGATGAGCAGTTCTTC
CSVEGPGDEQFF
>TRBV14|NA|13|NA|TRBJ1-1
TGTGCCAGCAGCCAAACTCTGAACACTGAAGCTTTCTTT
CASSQTLNTEAFF
>TRBV5-8|TRBD1|15|NA|TRBJ2-7
TGTGCCAGCAGCAGCGGCGGGACAGGGGTATACGAGCAGTACTTC
CASSSGGTGVYEQYF
>TRBV20-1|NA|14|NA|TRBJ1-1
TGCAGTGCTAGTGGGGCAAGGGGGGGCACTGAAGCTTTCTTT
CSASGARGGTEAFF
>TRBV19|TRBD2|16|NA|TRBJ2-1
TGTGCCAGTAGCCCCTTGGGGAAGCGGGGGGGCGCTGAGCAGTTCTTC
CASSPLGKRGGAEQFF
>TRBV3-1/TRBV3-2|TRBD1|15|NA|TRBJ2-5
TGTGCCAGCAGCCAACCACGGACAGGTCAAGAGACCCAGTACTTC
CASSQPRTGQETQYF
>TRBV12-5|TRBD1|15|NA|TRBJ1-5
TGTGCTAGTGGCGATGACAGGGGAGCGAATCAGCCCCAGCATTTT
CASGDDRGANQPQHF
>TRBV27|TRBD1|18|NA|TRBJ2-1
TGTGCCAGCAGGCCCGGGACAGGTGCTAAGGCTATGAACAATGAGCAGTTCTTC
CASRPGTGAKAMNNEQFF
>TRBV5-1|NA|15|NA|TRBJ2-7
TGCGCCAGCAGCTTGGAGGGACGGCTTCGGAACGAGCAGTACTTC
CASSLEGRLRNEQYF
>TRBV7-3|NA|14|NA|TRBJ2-5
TGTGCCAGCAGCTTATACGGGACGGAAGAGACCCAGTACTTC
CASSLYGTEETQYF
>TRBV5-5|NA|14|NA|TRBJ1-1
TGTGCCAGCAGTTATCCGGGACAGAACACTGAAGCTTTCTTT
CASSYPGQNTEAFF
>TRBV5-4|NA|13|once|TRBJ2-3
TGTGCCACCCGGGGGTTTACGAGGGATACGCAGTATTTT
CATRGFTRDTQYF
>TRBV28|TRBD1|14|NA|TRBJ1-4
TGTGCCAGCAGTTCCCGGACAGGGCCTGAAAAACTGTTTTTT
CASSSRTGPEKLFF
>TRBV7-9|TRBD2|14|NA|TRBJ2-3
TGTGCCAGCAACGTCGGGGGGGACTCAGATACGCAGTATTTT
CASNVGGDSDTQYF
>TRBV7-3|NA|15|NA|TRBJ1-1
TGTGCCAGCAGCCCGGGCCGAGGCGTGAACACTGAAGCTTTCTTT
CASSPGRGVNTEAFF
>TRBV24-1|NA|12|NA|TRBJ1-3
TGTGCCACCCCCCAGGGACGAGACACCATATATTTT
CATPQGRDTIYF
>TRBV19|NA|16|NA|TRBJ1-2
TGTGCCAGTAGCCAAGGGGGGCGTAGGGCCCCTTATGGCTACACCTTC
CASSQGGRRAPYGYTF
>TRBV4-3|NA|15|once|TRBJ1-4
TGCGCCAGCAGCCAGCATGAGGGGTTTAATGAAAAACTGTTTTTT
CASSQHEGFNEKLFF
>TRBV3-1/TRBV3-2|TRBD1|16|NA|TRBJ1-3
TGTGCCAGCAGCGCCACGGACAGGGAGGGGGGAAACACCATATATTTT
CASSATDREGGNTIYF
>TRBV5-1|NA|13|NA|TRBJ2-5
TGCGCCAGCAGCGTAGGATCTCCGGAGACCCAGTACTTC
CASSVGSPETQYF
>TRBV10-3|NA|12|NA|TRBJ1-3
TGTGCCATCAGTGCCGACCTGAACACCATATATTTT
CAISADLNTIYF
>TRBV4-3|NA|18|NA|TRBJ1-6
TGCGCCAGCAGCCCAGGTCTACGGGGGAGCTCCTATAATTCACCCCTCCACTTT
CASSPGLRGSSYNSPLHF
>TRBV27|NA|16|NA|TRBJ1-1
TGTGCCAGCAGACTGTACGGGGTCCGGGGCAACACTGAAGCTTTCTTT
CASRLYGVRGNTEAFF
>TRBV10-1|NA|16|NA|TRBJ2-2
TGCGCCAGCAGTGAGTCTCGCCTAGCGAACACCGGGGAGCTGTTTTTT
CASSESRLANTGELFF
>TRBV6-5|TRBD1|14|NA|TRBJ2-3
TGTGCCAGCAGCGATGACAGGGTCTCAGATACGCAGTATTTT
CASSDDRVSDTQYF
>TRBV4-1|NA|15|NA|TRBJ1-2
TGCGCCAGCAGCCAAGCAGGGTTTAGTCATGATGGCTACACCTTC
CASSQAGFSHDGYTF